Detailed here is one T cell receptor (beta chain). Use of 60 Vbeta and 13 Jbeta primers characterized the PCR. TCRdb's table, derived via immunoSEQ multiplex PCR, lists solely in-frame clones and lacks some. The sample records 150,000 to 200,000 clones, approximately 80% being singletons. The data were obtained in a study of cytomegalovirus exposure and HLA in healthy donors. Trimming at V came to 4 bases and at J to 3 bases, leaving 11 bases not matched to a gene. The CDR3 is 16 residues long. The V gene's germline CDR1 is LGHNA and CDR2 YSLEER. The sequencing sample was made of PBMCs. The chain recombines TRBV4-3 with TRBJ2-7, with 8 bases aligning to TRBD1. The sequence derives from a man aged 25-45 years in good health and CMV-seronegative. DNA of the CDR3: TGCGCCAGCAGCCTGGGCTGGACAGGGACCTACTACGAGCAGTACTTC. Encoded protein: CASSLGWTGTYYEQYF.